The clone carrying this T cell receptor (beta chain) was seen once. Its specificity is unknown. These data originate in a study of molecular identifiers for immune sequencing clone quantification. In the study overall: Split five ways in replicates, RNA from about 20,000 or 100,000 naive CD8 cells had four portions sequenced. Whole-study findings and limits: Under 1% of molecules in naive cells, but over 97% of effector molecules, belonged to clones above 20 RNA copies. Molecules of identical TCR sharing a barcode could underestimate highly expanded clone sizes.

Germline values: CDR1 MNHEY, CDR2 SVGAGI. Losses at the gene ends were 9 bases for V and 1 base for J; bases not matched to a gene: 15. This CDR3 is 17 amino acids long. Sorting defined naive CD8 T cells as CD8+CD4-CCR7+CD45RA+. TCRdb reprocessed the PCR reads via MiXCR and lists one record per CDR3 protein. Of some 320,000 distinct CDR3 sequences in the sample, roughly a quarter were seen once. Specimen: naive CD8+ T cells from blood, with Jurkat cell RNA spiked in. The sample's subset: FACS-sorted CD8+CD4-CCR7+CD45RA+ naive T cells. This chain joins TRBV6-5 and TRBJ2-7; TRBD1 matches at 10 bases. The clonotype was recovered from a human donor in good health. Some libraries in this study had Jurkat cell RNA spiked in. The CDR3 sequence is CARSPGQGYLSSYEQYF. The CDR3 nucleotides are TGTGCCAGAAGCCCGGGACAGGGGTACCTCTCTTCCTACGAGCAGTACTTC.